A selection of T cell receptor beta chains follows, all from one sample in a study of control samples from healthy donors and cancer patients. Assay: immunoSEQ multiplex PCR; the TCRdb copy retains only in-frame clones and omits some. The sample lists approximately 100,000 clones; 88% were seen once. The specimen sequenced was blood. The origin of the receptors is a man under 40 in good health. CDR3s include the opening cysteine and the closing phenylalanine or tryptophan. D genes are given only for firm matches. Rows may omit the clone size; those that give it use once, few, many or a size class.

size	D	V	J	CDR3	DNA
.	.	TRBV4-1	TRBJ2-1	CASSQGTYSYNEQFF	TGCGCCAGCAGCCAAGGGACATACTCCTACAATGAGCAGTTCTTC
.	.	TRBV12-3/TRBV12-4	TRBJ2-5	CASRAGETQYF	TGTGCCAGCAGGGCTGGAGAGACCCAGTACTTC
.	.	TRBV10-3	TRBJ2-3	CAISESSRADTQYF	TGTGCCATCAGTGAGTCGTCCCGAGCGGATACGCAGTATTTT
few	TRBD2	TRBV2	TRBJ2-7	CASSLPGLAGSYEQYF	TGTGCCAGCAGCCTACCGGGACTAGCGGGATCCTACGAGCAGTACTTC
once	TRBD1	TRBV7-9	TRBJ2-4	CASSYQGAMRKNIQYF	TGTGCCAGCAGTTATCAGGGGGCCATGAGGAAAAACATTCAGTACTTC
.	TRBD2	TRBV18	TRBJ2-5	CASSPPRTSGRETQYF	TGTGCCAGCTCACCACCAAGGACTAGCGGGAGAGAGACCCAGTACTTC
.	.	TRBV3-1/TRBV3-2	TRBJ2-7	CASSQLGEQYF	TGTGCCAGCAGCCAACTTGGCGAGCAGTACTTC
.	.	TRBV6-4	TRBJ2-6	CASSDSMLPGSGANVLTF	TGTGCCAGCAGTGACTCGATGCTACCGGGCTCTGGGGCCAACGTCCTGACTTTC
.	.	TRBV6-5	TRBJ1-1	CASRVQGVWTEAFF	TGTGCCAGCAGAGTTCAGGGAGTTTGGACTGAAGCTTTCTTT
.	TRBD1	TRBV5-6	TRBJ1-6	CASSYRTGPQSPLHF	TGTGCCAGCAGCTACCGGACAGGGCCGCAGTCACCCCTCCACTTT
.	TRBD2	TRBV7-8	TRBJ2-2	CASSLVAGTPGELFF	TGTGCCAGCAGCTTGGTAGCGGGAACCCCCGGGGAGCTGTTTTTT
few	TRBD1	TRBV19	TRBJ1-2	CASSRDRGSVSYGYTF	TGTGCCAGTAGTCGGGACAGGGGGAGCGTCAGCTATGGCTACACCTTC